Below, 12 T cell receptor beta chains from the same sample are listed, as sequenced in a study of CD8 T cells in ankylosing spondylitis. One entry per CDR3 protein, called by TCRdb with MiXCR from the 5' RACE reads. Altogether about 240,000 distinct CDR3 sequences are present, 9.5% to 12% being singletons, with the ten largest covering under 8%. The sequenced sample consisted of blood, either unsorted or a sorted T cell fraction (not recorded which). These receptors were collected from a male donor with ankylosing spondylitis or in good health (not recorded which).

This clonotype was counted at least ten times. The V call is TRBV29-1, the J call TRBJ2-3, with 9 bases aligning to TRBD1. Losses at the gene ends were 7 bases for V and 6 bases for J; bases not matched to a gene: 11. CDR1 is SQVTM, CDR2 ANQGSEA, per germline. CDR3 length equals 14 residues. The CDR3 loop is CSAHKGQGRDTQYF. The CDR3 DNA follows: TGCAGCGCCCACAAGGGACAGGGAAGGGATACGCAGTATTTT.

This chain links TRBV6-6 with TRBJ1-3; the D is unclear. The CDR3 is 13 amino acids. V lost 3 bases and J lost 1, with 4 bases in between. Looked up from germline, CDR1 is MNHNY and CDR2 is SVGAGI (reference sequence). The CDR3 coding sequence is TGTGCCAGCAGTTATGGTTCTGGAAACACCATATATTTT. This gives the protein CASSYGSGNTIYF.

This clonotype was seen once. A much larger clone sits a single nucleotide away, making a read error possible. The V and J genes are TRBV7-2 and TRBJ1-5; D remains unclear. CDR3 length equals 13 residues. Between the trimmed V and J ends, which lost 8 bases and 5 bases, there was a span of 13 bases. Germline V gene sequence: CDR1 SGHTA, CDR2 FQGNSA. The CDR3 protein is CASGPSIYQPQHF. The CDR3 DNA is TGTGCCAGCGGCCCCAGCATTTATCAGCCCCAGCATTTT. The variable domain in full, with the rest retrieved from reference TRBV7-2 and TRBJ1-5, is GAGVSQSPSNKVTEKGKDVELRCDPISGHTALYWYRQSLGQGLEFLIYFQGNSAPDKSGLPSDRFSAERTGGSVSTLTIQRTQQEDSAVYLCASGPSIYQPQHFGDGTRLSIL.

The gene calls are TRBV12-3 or TRBV12-4 and TRBJ2-5; the match to TRBD1 covers 12 bases. The CDR3 runs 15 residues. J was trimmed by 5 bases and V by 5 bases; bases with no gene match: 6. CDR3 protein: CASSRGQGARETQYF. DNA of the CDR3: TGTGCCAGCAGTCGGGGACAGGGGGCGAGGGAGACCCAGTACTTC.

In its sample, this clonotype was seen many times. This rearrangement joins TRBV7-3 to TRBJ1-5, with a possible D match to TRBD1 (6 bases). Looked up from germline, CDR1 is SGHTA and CDR2 is FQGTGA. Trimming pared 4 bases from V and 5 bases from J, leaving 24 bases between. The CDR3 has 18 amino acids. CDR3 sequence (DNA): TGTGCCAGCAGCTCAAAAAATGGAGGCAGGGGATTAGATCAGCCCCAGCATTTT. It is translated as CASSSKNGGRGLDQPQHF.

The chain links TRBV14 to TRBJ2-2, with D perhaps TRBD2 (5 bases). The CDR3 runs to 19 residues. V was cut by 4 bases and J by 4 bases, with 25 bases left in between. Germline V gene lookup returns CDR1 SGHDN and CDR2 FVKESK. CDR3 in amino acids: CASSPAASPSRQGTGELFF. CDR3 sequence (DNA): TGTGCCAGCAGCCCAGCGGCTTCCCCTAGCCGTCAAGGCACCGGGGAGCTGTTTTTT.

This clonotype appeared many times. The chain joins TRBV6-1 to TRBJ2-2; a weak D match, TRBD2 (6 bases). V was shortened by 8 bases and J by 4 bases, with 11 bases between the two germline ends. The CDR3 sequence is 13 residues long. Germline V gene data show CDR1 as MNHNS and CDR2 as SASEGT. The CDR3 sequence: CASGTWGTGELFF. The CDR3 region has the DNA TGTGCCAGCGGGACTTGGGGCACCGGGGAGCTGTTTTTT.

This rearrangement joins TRBV15 to TRBJ2-7, with D unclear. The CDR3 has 12 amino acids. Trimming shortened V by 5 bases and J by 5 bases, and 10 bases separated the two germline ends. The germline V gene encodes CDR1 LNHNV and CDR2 YYDKDF (reference sequence). CDR3 nucleotides: TGTGCCACCAGCTCGGAGATCGACGAGCAGTACTTC. Translation gives CATSSEIDEQYF.

This clonotype was observed many times. The chain combines TRBV6-5 with TRBJ1-5; D gene ambiguous. This CDR3 region has 13 residues. V lost 2 bases to trimming and J lost 5 bases, with 7 bases between them. CDR1 MNHEY and CDR2 SVGAGI come from the germline V gene. The CDR3 loop reads CASSYRLHQPQHF. As DNA, the CDR3 is TGTGCCAGCAGTTACAGGCTCCATCAGCCCCAGCATTTT.

A word on this clonotype: A read error may produce the germline difference seen at one junction end. The chain combines TRBV3-1 with TRBJ1-6; TRBD1 matches at 8 bases. CDR1 is LGHDT, CDR2 YNNKEL, per germline (reference sequence). The CDR3 spans 19 residues. CDR3 protein: CTSCWEVGTGSSYNSPLHF. The CDR3 bases are TGTACCAGCTGTTGGGAGGTGGGGACAGGAAGCTCCTATAATTCACCCCTCCACTTT.

This clonotype was counted at least ten times. The chain combines TRBV6-1 with TRBJ2-7, with a possible D match to TRBD1 (5 bases). CDR1 and CDR2 (germline): MNHNS, SASEGT. This CDR3 has 15 residues. V was pared by 7 bases and J by 5 bases, with 21 bases between. CDR3 in DNA: TGTGCCAGCACGACTGGGGCAGGGATGTTGCACGAGCAGTACTTC. This translates into CASTTGAGMLHEQYF.

There are many counts of this clonotype. The chain joins TRBV20-1 to TRBJ2-3, with 7 bases identical to TRBD2. With 0 bases clipped from V and 3 bases from J, the junction kept 6 bases outside the gene matches. The CDR3 extends over 15 amino acids. Per the germline V gene, CDR1 is DFQATT and CDR2 is SNEGSKA (reference sequence). The CDR3, as DNA: TGCAGTGCTAGAGATTTGCAGCGGGGAACAGATACGCAGTATTTT. This codes for CSARDLQRGTDTQYF.